One sample yielded the 24 T cell receptor beta chains listed below, sequenced in a study of shared clonotypes between healthy human individuals. Profiled with immunoSEQ multiplex PCR; TCRdb holds only in-frame clones, not every one. Here the sample spans about 470,000 clones, around 79% being singletons. Sequenced input: PBMCs. The source is a woman between 40 and 50 years old in good health. Some clones in this sample may be carry-over from other donors' samples.

This chain connects TRBV7-8 to TRBJ2-3, with D perhaps matching TRBD1 (6 bases). The CDR3 loop spans 16 amino acids. CDR1 and CDR2 (germline): SGHVS, FQNEAQ. V was cut by 6 bases and J by 0 bases, with 16 bases left in between. The CDR3 bases are TGTGCCAGCAGTGCGCAGCGAGGACAGAGCACAGATACGCAGTATTTT. Its translation is CASSAQRGQSTDTQYF.

J is TRBJ2-2 and V is TRBV15; perhaps TRBD1 as D (6 bases). V lost 1 base and J 1 base, leaving 7 bases between the germline ends. The CDR3 totals 15 residues. Germline lookup yields CDR1 LNHNV and CDR2 YYDKDF (reference sequence). The CDR3, as DNA: TGTGCCACCAGCAGAGCCAGGGGGAACACCGGGGAGCTGTTTTTT. Translation gives CATSRARGNTGELFF.

The chain combines TRBV27 with TRBJ2-2, with D hard to call. Between the trimmed V and J ends, which lost 6 bases and 3 bases, there was a span of 17 bases. Per the germline V gene, CDR1 is MNHEY and CDR2 is SMNVEV (reference sequence). This CDR3 is built from 16 residues. CDR3 loop: CASRMGTGGYTGELFF. The CDR3, as DNA: TGTGCCAGCAGAATGGGTACGGGCGGATACACCGGGGAGCTGTTTTTT.

The CDR3 nucleotides read TGTGCCAGCAGTTTTAGCGGAGCCCAGGCCTACGAGCAGTACTTC. Translated, it gives CASSFSGAQAYEQYF. The chain employs TRBV28 and TRBJ2-7, with D tentatively TRBD2 (6 bases). Per germline, CDR1 MDHEN and CDR2 SYDVKM. The CDR3 runs 15 residues. V dropped 3 bases and J dropped 2 bases, with 14 bases sitting between them. The full variable domain, its missing parts supplied by reference TRBV28 and TRBJ2-7, is DVKVTQSSRYLVKRTGEKVFLECVQDMDHENMFWYRQDPGLGLRLIYFSYDVKMKEKGDIPEGYSVSREKKERFSLILESASTNQTSMYLCASSFSGAQAYEQYFGPGTRLTVT.

The rearrangement uses TRBV2 and TRBJ1-2, with unresolved D. The germline V gene has CDR1 SNHLY and CDR2 FYNNEI. CDR3 length: 13 residues. V gave up 3 bases and J gave up 2 bases, with 7 bases separating them. CDR3 sequence: CASSDGRNYGYTF. In DNA, the CDR3 is TGTGCCAGCAGTGACGGCAGAAACTATGGCTACACCTTC.

The V and J genes are TRBV7-2 and TRBJ2-5, with D maybe TRBD2 (5 bases). The CDR3 runs to 15 residues. Germline CDR1 reads SGHTA; CDR2 reads FQGNSA. The V and J ends lost 5 bases and 5 bases respectively, with 18 bases between them. CDR3 region: CASSPTRLIQETQYF. The CDR3 DNA reads as TGTGCCAGCAGCCCGACGCGACTAATCCAGGAGACCCAGTACTTC.

The chain is built from TRBV5-1 and TRBJ1-5, with 9 nucleotides matching TRBD1. After removal of 4 bases from V and 7 bases from J, the junction contained 9 bases not matched to a gene. The germline CDR1 and CDR2 sequences are SGHRS and YFSETQ. The CDR3 sequence is 15 residues long. The CDR3 region has the DNA TGCGCCAGCAGCCGGACAGGGGAAGAGGGGCAGCCCCAGCATTTT. It encodes CASSRTGEEGQPQHF.

This clone was found many times. The same CDR3 is also encoded by other DNA sequences in this sample. V usage is TRBV4-2 and J usage is TRBJ2-1; weak D call: TRBD2 (6 bases). V was trimmed by 0 bases and J by 7 bases, leaving 13 bases between them. Germline V gene lookup returns CDR1 LGHNA and CDR2 YNFKEQ. The CDR3 is made up of 15 amino acids. The chain's CDR3 is CASSQERGRSNEQFF. The CDR3 DNA sequence: TGTGCCAGCAGCCAAGAGAGAGGGAGGAGTAATGAGCAGTTCTTC.

J is TRBJ2-7 and V is TRBV4-2; maybe TRBD1 (5 bases). This CDR3 is 14 amino acids long. The germline V gene has CDR1 LGHNA and CDR2 YNFKEQ. The V end lost 4 bases, the J end lost 2 bases, and 12 bases lay between the germline ends. CDR3 in DNA: TGTGCCAGCAGCCCAAGAGCAGGGACCTACGAGCAGTACTTC. Its protein is CASSPRAGTYEQYF.

The rearrangement joins TRBV27 to TRBJ2-5; tentatively, D is TRBD1 (6 bases). V lost 8 bases and J 4 bases, leaving 14 bases between the germline ends. Germline V CDR1 and CDR2: MNHEY, SMNVEV (reference sequence). The CDR3 totals 13 residues. The CDR3 DNA sequence: TGTGCCAGCGGGGCCCAGGGGAGAGAGACCCAGTACTTC. It yields the protein CASGAQGRETQYF.

This rearrangement joins TRBV11-2 to TRBJ2-5, with TRBD2 as a possible D gene (6 bases). Trimming cost V 0 bases and J 1 base, with 9 bases left between them. Germline CDR1 is SGHAT and CDR2 is FQNNGV. The CDR3 is 15 residues long. As DNA, the CDR3 is TGTGCCAGCAGCTTAGAATGGGGGGTCCAAGAGACCCAGTACTTC. It translates to CASSLEWGVQETQYF.

The V and J genes are TRBV30 and TRBJ1-1, with TRBD1 as a possible D gene (5 bases). Trimming pared 2 bases from V and 1 base from J, leaving 11 bases between. Germline loops: CDR1 GTSNPN, CDR2 SVGIG (reference sequence). This CDR3 contains 14 residues. CDR3 in amino acids: CAWSLAGPNTEAFF. Written as DNA, the CDR3 is TGTGCCTGGAGTTTGGCAGGGCCGAACACTGAAGCTTTCTTT.

The CDR3 is CASSLQVNANTEAFF. CDR3 nucleotide sequence: TGTGCCAGCAGCTTACAGGTTAACGCGAACACTGAAGCTTTCTTT. The V and J genes are TRBV7-2 and TRBJ1-1; D is unresolved. V was trimmed by 2 bases and J by 1 base, leaving 11 bases between them. Looked up from germline, CDR1 is SGHTA and CDR2 is FQGNSA. CDR3 size: 15 residues.

This clone was seen a few times. The rearrangement uses TRBV11-1 and TRBJ2-7; 11 nucleotides agree with TRBD2. Germline V gene data show CDR1 as SGHAT and CDR2 as FQDESV (reference sequence). The CDR3 is 15 residues long. V was pared by 5 bases and J by 2 bases, with 5 bases of the junction left unmatched. The CDR3 spells CASSPRLAGPYEQYF. CDR3 bases: TGTGCCAGCAGCCCTCGACTAGCGGGACCCTACGAGCAGTACTTC.

The chain carries TRBV6-6 and TRBJ1-2; possible D gene TRBD1, 6 bases. V was trimmed by 2 bases and J by 2 bases, leaving 9 bases between them. There are 14 residues in the CDR3. The germline V gene encodes CDR1 MNHNY and CDR2 SVGAGI (reference sequence). The CDR3 spells CASSYLRGNYGYTF. CDR3 in DNA: TGTGCCAGCAGTTACCTCAGGGGCAACTATGGCTACACCTTC.

V and J are TRBV28 and TRBJ2-1; weak D call: TRBD1 (7 bases). V lost 5 bases and J 2 bases, leaving 10 bases between the germline ends. The CDR3 extends over 14 amino acids. Germline V gene data show CDR1 as MDHEN and CDR2 as SYDVKM. The CDR3 region is CASSRGTAYNEQFF. CDR3 DNA sequence: TGTGCCAGCAGTCGGGGGACAGCCTACAATGAGCAGTTCTTC.

The chain carries TRBV5-1 and TRBJ2-3; TRBD2 agrees at 9 bases. The V and J ends lost 5 bases and 11 bases, in that order; junction bases with no gene match: 6. Germline V gene lookup returns CDR1 SGHRS and CDR2 YFSETQ. This CDR3 is 12 amino acids long. Here the CDR3 reads CASSEVAGEQYF. In nucleotides, the CDR3 is TGCGCCAGCAGTGAGGTAGCGGGAGAGCAGTATTTT.

V and J are TRBV11-3 and TRBJ2-1; D uncertain. CDR3 length: 12 amino acids. Germline V gene data show CDR1 as SGHNT and CDR2 as YENEEA. Trimming cost V 5 bases and J 6 bases, with 8 bases left between them. In DNA, the CDR3 is TGTGCCAGCAGCGCCATTGGCAATGAGCAGTTCTTC. Translating gives CASSAIGNEQFF. The full variable domain, its missing parts supplied by reference TRBV11-3 and TRBJ2-1, is EAGVVQSPRYKIIEKKQPVAFWCNPISGHNTLYWYLQNLGQGPELLIRYENEEAVDDSQLPKDRFSAERLKGVDSTLKIQPAELGDSAVYLCASSAIGNEQFFGPGTRLTVL.

The V call is TRBV7-8, the J call TRBJ2-5, with D hard to call. Trimming removed 1 base at V and 2 bases at J, with 11 bases between. This CDR3 is 15 amino acids long. Germline values: CDR1 SGHVS, CDR2 FQNEAQ. CDR3 sequence (DNA): TGTGCCAGCAGCTTAGGTGGCCGAGTACAAGAGACCCAGTACTTC. It specifies CASSLGGRVQETQYF.

This clone occurred once. The chain uses TRBV5-4 and TRBJ2-3, with TRBD2 matching 10 bases. This CDR3 is 17 amino acids long. V lost 3 bases and J lost 0; bases outside the gene matches: 7. Germline loops: CDR1 SGHNT, CDR2 YYREEE (reference sequence). The CDR3 reads CASSWTSGHASTDTQYF. The DNA for the CDR3 is TGTGCCAGCAGCTGGACTAGCGGACATGCTAGCACAGATACGCAGTATTTT. The full variable domain, rest sourced from reference TRBV5-4 and TRBJ2-3, is ETGVTQSPTHLIKTRGQQVTLRCSSQSGHNTVSWYQQALGQGPQFIFQYYREEENGRGNFPPRFSGLQFPNYSSELNVNALELDDSALYLCASSWTSGHASTDTQYFGPGTRLTVL.

This clone showed up just once. At the DNA level, this CDR3 is encoded by other sequences in the same sample as well. The rearrangement uses TRBV4-3 and TRBJ2-1; the match to TRBD2 covers 11 bases. This CDR3 is built from 15 residues. J gave up 3 bases and V 2 bases, and 0 bases lay outside the gene matches. CDR1 is LGHNA and CDR2 is YSLEER in the germline V gene. This CDR3 is CASSQTSGSYNEQFF. The CDR3 region has the DNA TGCGCCAGCAGCCAAACTAGCGGGAGCTACAATGAGCAGTTCTTC.

V and J are TRBV7-8 and TRBJ1-5; D remains ambiguous. The CDR3 has 13 amino acids. Between the trimmed V and J ends, which lost 5 bases and 6 bases, there was a span of 11 bases. Germline-derived CDR1 and CDR2 are SGHVS and FQNEAQ. CDR3 sequence reads: CASSRFDFQPQHF. Written as DNA, the CDR3 is TGTGCCAGCAGCCGCTTTGATTTTCAGCCCCAGCATTTT.

The chain combines TRBV6-6 with TRBJ2-7; TRBD2 agrees at 10 bases. CDR3 size: 16 residues. CDR1 MNHNY and CDR2 SVGAGI come from the germline V gene (reference sequence). V gave up 4 bases and J gave up 2 bases; unmatched junction bases: 8. CDR3 DNA sequence: TGTGCCAGCAGTTCCCTTAGCGGGAGGACCCCCTACGAGCAGTACTTC. It is translated as CASSSLSGRTPYEQYF.

Sample share makes this clone medium-sized. The same CDR3 is also encoded by other DNA sequences in this sample. The CDR3 here is CSVSRSGEQFF. CDR3 DNA sequence: TGCAGCGTGTCTAGGTCCGGGGAGCAGTTCTTC. The V call is TRBV29-1, the J call TRBJ2-1; no clear D. The CDR3 spans 11 residues. V was pared by 6 bases and J by 10 bases, with 13 bases between. The germline V gene encodes CDR1 SQVTM and CDR2 ANQGSEA.